A single sample is the source of the 32 T cell receptor beta chains below, sequenced in a study of blood T cell repertoires in COVID-19. Generated by immunoSEQ multiplex PCR, the TCRdb table keeps only in-frame clones and is missing some. The repertoire includes about 250,000 clones, around 82% of them detected once, and just over 8.5% sits in the top ten. Sequenced sample: peripheral blood. These receptors originate from a middle-aged man with active or convalescent COVID-19.

The J gene is TRBJ1-1, the V gene TRBV30; D is ambiguous. The CDR3 covers 11 residues. From germline, CDR1 is GTSNPN and CDR2 SVGIG (reference sequence). Between the trimmed V and J ends, which lost 4 bases and 1 base, there was a span of 4 bases. CDR3 coding DNA: TGTGCCTGGACTAGGAACACTGAAGCTTTCTTT. Translation gives CAWTRNTEAFF. The whole variable domain, remainder taken from reference TRBV30 and TRBJ1-1, is SQTIHQWPATLVQPVGSPLSLECTVEGTSNPNLYWYRQAAGRGLQLLFYSVGIGQISSEVPQNLSASRPQDRQFILSSKKLLLSDSGFYLCAWTRNTEAFFGQGTRLTVV.

The rearrangement joins TRBV4-3 to TRBJ1-4, with unresolved D. Germline-derived CDR1 and CDR2 are LGHNA and YSLEER. The CDR3 is 13 residues long. The ends were cut back, 0 bases at V and 8 bases at J, with 7 bases in the middle. The DNA for the CDR3 is TGCGCCAGCAGCCAAGAGTGGAGCGAAAAACTGTTTTTT. As protein: CASSQEWSEKLFF.

The rearrangement uses TRBV30 and TRBJ2-7; 9 nucleotides align to TRBD1. J lost 2 bases, V lost 1 base, and 12 bases had no gene match. The CDR3 consists of 17 residues. Germline assignment: CDR1 GTSNPN and CDR2 SVGIG (reference sequence). The CDR3 spells CAWSDTPDWDRAYEQYF. In DNA form, the CDR3 reads TGTGCCTGGAGTGACACACCCGATTGGGACAGGGCCTACGAGCAGTACTTC.

The gene calls are TRBV18 and TRBJ1-1; 10 bases are a match to TRBD1. Germline CDR1 reads KGHSH; CDR2 reads LQKENI. V lost 0 bases, J lost 10 bases, and 5 bases stayed unmatched. The CDR3 totals 14 residues. CDR3: CASSPPSTGGPAFF. CDR3 in DNA: TGTGCCAGCTCACCACCGTCGACAGGGGGCCCAGCTTTCTTT.

The rearrangement links TRBV5-1 to TRBJ2-1, with 11 bases lining up with TRBD2. Trimming at V came to 0 bases and at J to 9 bases, leaving 5 bases not matched to a gene. The CDR3 totals 15 residues. Germline assignment: CDR1 SGHRS and CDR2 YFSETQ. CDR3 sequence reads: CASSLVLAGEGEQFF. The DNA for the CDR3 is TGCGCCAGCAGCTTGGTACTAGCGGGAGAGGGTGAGCAGTTCTTC.

This clone was seen more than once but under ten times. The chain combines TRBV5-6 with TRBJ2-1, with D uncertain. The CDR3 contains 16 residues. CDR1 and CDR2 (germline): SGHDT, YYEEEE. The V end lost 4 bases, the J end lost 0 bases, and 14 bases lay between the germline ends. The CDR3 loop reads CASSLIPASSYNEQFF. The CDR3, as DNA: TGTGCCAGCAGCCTCATTCCAGCGAGCTCCTACAATGAGCAGTTCTTC.

Notes on this clone: This CDR3 is also generated by other DNA sequences in the sample. This chain joins TRBV12-3 or TRBV12-4 and TRBJ1-2; D might be TRBD1 (6 bases). This CDR3 region has 13 residues. The V and J ends lost 5 bases and 4 bases respectively, with 11 bases between them. The CDR3 spells CASSRGQSYGYTF. CDR3 DNA sequence: TGTGCCAGCAGTCGTGGACAGTCCTATGGCTACACCTTC.

This clone has only one observation. The chain uses TRBV18 and TRBJ2-7, with D possibly being TRBD1 (5 bases). The V end was cut by 0 bases, the J end by 4 bases, with 10 bases between. This CDR3 has 14 residues. CDR1 is KGHSH, CDR2 LQKENI, per germline. The CDR3 DNA follows: TGTGCCAGCTCACCACCGGGGCGAGCTTACGAGCAGTACTTC. Protein product: CASSPPGRAYEQYF.

The genes are TRBV5-6 and TRBJ2-7; D call uncertain. V lost 0 bases, J lost 5 bases, and 9 bases lay in between. Germline V gene sequence: CDR1 SGHDT, CDR2 YYEEEE. This CDR3 has 13 residues. CDR3 sequence: CASSLAATNEQYF. The DNA for the CDR3 is TGTGCCAGCAGCTTGGCCGCCACAAACGAGCAGTACTTC.

This clone was counted once. J is TRBJ1-3 and V is TRBV29-1; D unresolved. V gave up 4 bases and J gave up 7 bases, with 11 bases separating them. CDR1 is SQVTM and CDR2 is ANQGSEA in the germline V gene. The length of the CDR3 is 12 residues. The CDR3 loop reads CSVVGHSNTIYF. The CDR3 DNA follows: TGCAGCGTTGTGGGTCACAGTAACACCATATATTTT.

J is TRBJ1-2 and V is TRBV18; a weak D match, TRBD1 (5 bases). This CDR3 has 15 residues. V lost 4 bases and J 0 bases, leaving 12 bases between the germline ends. CDR1 KGHSH and CDR2 LQKENI come from the germline V gene. CDR3 protein: CASSQGSSANYGYTF. Here the CDR3 DNA reads TGTGCCAGCTCACAGGGGTCCTCAGCTAACTATGGCTACACCTTC.

V is TRBV11-2 and J is TRBJ2-3; 11 nucleotides agree with TRBD1. The germline V gene has CDR1 SGHAT and CDR2 FQNNGV. The CDR3 contains 17 residues. The V gene end was trimmed by 5 bases and the J gene end by 6 bases; junction bases not matched to a gene: 13. The CDR3 spells CASSRQIGTGGSDTQYF. In DNA, the CDR3 is TGTGCCAGCAGCCGCCAAATCGGGACAGGGGGTTCGGATACGCAGTATTTT.

Notes on this clone: Mismatch with germline at one junction end may stem from a read error. This chain uses TRBV7-7 with TRBJ2-5; 8 bases are shared with TRBD1. This CDR3 is built from 16 residues. Germline values: CDR1 SSHAT, CDR2 FNYEAQ (reference sequence). The CDR3 reads CASSAGTGGVGETQYF. CDR3 coding DNA: TGTGCTAGCAGCGCAGGGACAGGTGGTGTCGGAGAGACCCAGTACTTC.

The rearrangement joins TRBV10-1 to TRBJ2-3; perhaps TRBD2 as D (5 bases). The V gene lost 8 bases and the J gene lost 4 bases, with 13 bases spanning the gap. Germline-derived CDR1 and CDR2 are WNHNN and SYGVQD (reference sequence). The CDR3 sequence is 13 residues long. CDR3 bases: TGCGCCAGCTCCGACGCCGGGGCAGATACGCAGTATTTT. It specifies CASSDAGADTQYF.

This clone was counted a few times. The chain couples TRBV6-6 to TRBJ1-1; D is possibly TRBD1 (5 bases). The germline CDR1 and CDR2 sequences are MNHNY and SVGAGI (reference sequence). V shed 8 bases and J shed 7 bases, with 14 bases lying between them. The CDR3 extends over 12 amino acids. Here the CDR3 reads CASLGGRVEAFF. CDR3 in DNA: TGTGCCAGCCTGGGGGGACGGGTTGAAGCTTTCTTT.

The chain has TRBV11-1 and TRBJ1-2, with 8 bases that match TRBD1. There are 15 residues in the CDR3. Germline CDR1 reads SGHAT; CDR2 reads FQDESV (reference sequence). V shed 6 bases and J 1 base; nucleotides not matched to a gene: 7. CDR3 amino acids: CASSKDRGDNYGYTF. DNA for the CDR3: TGTGCCAGCAGTAAAGACAGGGGTGATAACTATGGCTACACCTTC.

On this clone itself: This CDR3 is also generated by other DNA sequences in the sample. The chain has TRBV5-1 and TRBJ2-1, with no clear D. The V gene's germline CDR1 is SGHRS and CDR2 YFSETQ. This CDR3 is 12 amino acids long. V was trimmed by 4 bases and J by 5 bases, leaving 7 bases between them. The CDR3 region is CASSLNNNEQFF. DNA of the CDR3: TGCGCCAGCAGCCTAAATAACAATGAGCAGTTCTTC.

The chain carries TRBV11-2 and TRBJ1-2; TRBD1 matches 11 bases. J was trimmed by 4 bases and V by 5 bases; bases with no gene match: 6. The length of the CDR3 is 15 residues. Germline loops: CDR1 SGHAT, CDR2 FQNNGV. The CDR3 here is CASSPRTGGAYGYTF. DNA for the CDR3: TGTGCCAGCAGCCCTCGGACAGGGGGCGCCTATGGCTACACCTTC.

This clone was seen once. This chain links TRBV30 with TRBJ2-3; D gene uncertain. The CDR3 has 14 amino acids. CDR1 and CDR2 (germline): GTSNPN, SVGIG (reference sequence). Trimming removed 0 bases from V and 4 bases from J, with 11 bases in between. The CDR3 reads CAWSVLPAADTQYF. CDR3 DNA: TGTGCCTGGAGTGTACTTCCGGCGGCAGATACGCAGTATTTT.

This clone was detected once. CDR3 sequence (DNA): TGTGCCACCAGTGATTTCGTTAATGAGCAGTTCTTC. Translating gives CATSDFVNEQFF. The chain couples TRBV24-1 to TRBJ2-1; no reliable D call. This CDR3 has 12 residues. Germline assignment: CDR1 KGHDR and CDR2 SFDVKD. Trimming took off 1 base at V and 7 bases at J, with 4 bases between the two ends.

V usage is TRBV19 and J usage is TRBJ1-2; D uncertain. The CDR3 contains 15 residues. V shed 6 bases and J shed 1 base, with 15 bases lying between them. Germline assignment: CDR1 LNHDA and CDR2 SQIVND (reference sequence). The CDR3 nucleotides are TGTGCCAGTAGAACCGACCCGAGAGGTAACTATGGCTACACCTTC. This encodes CASRTDPRGNYGYTF.

This chain connects TRBV19 to TRBJ2-3; 16 nucleotides align to TRBD2. Per the germline V gene, CDR1 is LNHDA and CDR2 is SQIVND (reference sequence). J lost 7 bases, V lost 4 bases, and 8 bases had no gene match. The CDR3 totals 17 residues. Here the CDR3 DNA reads TGTGCCAGTAGTAGAATGGGACTAGCGGGGGGGGCGCATACGCAGTATTTT. It is translated as CASSRMGLAGGAHTQYF.

The rearrangement joins TRBV3-1 (or the pseudogene TRBV3-2) to TRBJ1-6; unclear D gene. Trimming shortened V by 4 bases and J by 7 bases, and 8 bases separated the two germline ends. Germline CDR1 LGHDT, CDR2 YNNKEL (reference sequence). The CDR3 consists of 13 residues. The CDR3 sequence: CASSPNLNSPLHF. DNA of the CDR3: TGTGCCAGCAGCCCCAACTTAAATTCACCCCTCCACTTT.

This chain joins TRBV6-1 and TRBJ2-5; 7 bases line up with TRBD2. Trimming cost V 1 base and J 5 bases; bases outside gene matches: 10. CDR3 length: 16 residues. From germline, CDR1 is MNHNS and CDR2 SASEGT. Here the CDR3 reads CASSEDFGGGLETQYF. The CDR3 DNA reads as TGTGCCAGCAGTGAAGATTTTGGCGGGGGTTTGGAGACCCAGTACTTC.

This chain joins TRBV9 and TRBJ1-3; no definite D call. V lost 0 bases and J 3 bases, leaving 10 bases between the germline ends. The CDR3 runs 15 residues. Germline V gives CDR1 SGDLS, CDR2 YYNGEE. The CDR3 spells CASSVGGVFGNTIYF. The DNA for the CDR3 is TGTGCCAGCAGCGTAGGCGGGGTCTTTGGAAACACCATATATTTT.

V usage is TRBV4-1 and J usage is TRBJ2-5; 13 nucleotides align to TRBD2. With 4 bases clipped from V and 5 bases from J, the junction kept 4 bases outside the gene matches. The germline CDR1 and CDR2 sequences are MGHRA and YSYEKL. The CDR3 is made up of 15 amino acids. DNA for the CDR3: TGCGCCAGCAGCCTGAGGACTAGCGGGAGCGAGACCCAGTACTTC. Translated, it gives CASSLRTSGSETQYF.

This clone was detected a few times. This chain links TRBV11-2 with TRBJ2-7, with unresolved D. This CDR3 contains 13 residues. Germline CDR1 and CDR2: SGHAT and FQNNGV. V lost 5 bases, J lost 3 bases, and 11 bases lay in between. DNA of the CDR3: TGTGCCAGCAGCCCCCAAGAGAACTACGAGCAGTACTTC. Translating gives CASSPQENYEQYF.

The rearrangement links TRBV27 to TRBJ2-7; TRBD1 matches at 9 bases. The germline V gene has CDR1 MNHEY and CDR2 SMNVEV (reference sequence). This CDR3 is built from 14 residues. Germline trimming cut 6 bases from V and 1 base from J; bases unmatched to any gene: 4. The CDR3 nucleotides are TGTGCCAGCAGCGCCGGGACAGGGTCCTACGAGCAGTACTTC. This encodes CASSAGTGSYEQYF.

The chain couples TRBV16 to TRBJ2-1; D is uncertain. Trimming shortened V by 0 bases and J by 5 bases, and 5 bases separated the two germline ends. The CDR3 contains 13 residues. CDR1 and CDR2 from the germline V gene are KGHSY and FQNENV. In DNA form, the CDR3 reads TGTGCCAGCAGCCAATCGGCCCACAATGAGCAGTTCTTC. Translation: CASSQSAHNEQFF.

The chain recombines TRBV28 with TRBJ1-4; D unclear. This CDR3 spans 14 amino acids. V was trimmed by 2 bases and J by 7 bases, leaving 11 bases between them. Germline CDR1 reads MDHEN; CDR2 reads SYDVKM. The CDR3 reads CASSLGGYSEKLFF. DNA of the CDR3: TGTGCCAGCAGTTTAGGCGGGTATAGTGAAAAACTGTTTTTT.

This clone appeared a few times. The CDR3 is CASSSSATGAIQYF. The CDR3 bases are TGTGCCAGCAGCTCCTCAGCGACAGGCGCCATTCAGTACTTC. This chain joins TRBV7-2 and TRBJ2-4; TRBD1 is a possible D gene (6 bases). The ends were cut back, 4 bases at V and 9 bases at J, with 16 bases in the middle. The CDR3 contains 14 residues. CDR1 is SGHTA and CDR2 is FQGNSA in the germline V gene.

The V gene is TRBV7-2, the J gene TRBJ2-2, with 9 bases lining up with TRBD1. V shed 1 base, J shed 6 bases, and the junction held 6 bases outside the gene matches. There are 16 residues in the CDR3. Germline V gene lookup returns CDR1 SGHTA and CDR2 FQGNSA. DNA for the CDR3: TGTGCCAGCAGCTTAGACGGGACAGGGCCTGCCGGGGAGCTGTTTTTT. Its translation is CASSLDGTGPAGELFF.